The subject of this entry is one T cell receptor beta chain. Its antigen is not identified. Presence of unique molecular identifiers characterized the TCR beta cDNA libraries. TCRdb re-called the PCR reads with MiXCR, one entry per CDR3 protein. The sample lists 750,000 to 950,000 distinct CDR3 sequences, under 70% occurring once. The data stem from a study of post-analysis software for immune sequencing data. The wider study: Relapsing-remitting, secondary progressive and progressive-relapsing forms made up the multiple sclerosis disease courses. Study-level results: Patients had higher frequencies than controls of roughly 5 TRBV segments, including TRBV5-6, TRBV5-1 and TRBV20-1.

This CDR3 contains 16 residues. Looked up from germline, CDR1 is SGHRS and CDR2 is YFSETQ. What was sequenced was blood. The chain employs TRBV5-1 and TRBJ2-1, with 7 bases identical to TRBD1. The closer fit of TRBJ2-7 to the DNA end suggests the J call may be wrong. The source is a girl aged 10-17 years with multiple sclerosis. CDR3: CASSIFGQDPYNEQYF. In nucleotides, the CDR3 is TGCGCCAGCAGCATTTTTGGACAGGATCCCTACAATGAGCAGTACTTC.